Shown below are 15 T cell receptor beta chains from a single sample sequenced in a study of shared clonotypes between healthy human individuals. The method was immunoSEQ multiplex PCR; TCRdb's version includes in-frame clones alone and lacks a portion of them. The sample includes around 610,000 clones, 95% to 97% of them seen just once. Positive CCR7 selection of CD45RO-negative cells yielded the naive CD8 cells, and terminally differentiated effector memory CD45RA+ cells were excluded. The sample comprised naive CD8+ T cells sorted from blood. All receptors derive from a woman under 40 in good health.

The genes are TRBV4-1 and TRBJ1-4, with D unresolved. There are 17 residues in the CDR3. Germline assignment: CDR1 MGHRA and CDR2 YSYEKL. V was cut by 1 base and J by 2 bases, with 14 bases left in between. CDR3 amino acids: CASSQVESTYTNEKLFF. CDR3 DNA: TGCGCCAGCAGCCAAGTGGAGAGCACCTATACTAATGAAAAACTGTTTTTT.

This clone was recorded only once. The chain's CDR3 is CATGQVNQPQHF. For the CDR3, the DNA is TGTGCCACCGGGCAGGTCAATCAGCCCCAGCATTTT. The J gene is TRBJ1-5, the V gene TRBV15; D remains unclear. Germline lookup yields CDR1 LNHNV and CDR2 YYDKDF (reference sequence). The CDR3 extends over 12 amino acids. The V end lost 8 bases, the J end lost 3 bases, and 8 bases lay between the germline ends. The full variable domain, its missing parts supplied by reference TRBV15 and TRBJ1-5, is DAMVIQNPRYQVTQFGKPVTLSCSQTLNHNVMYWYQQKSSQAPKLLFHYYDKDFNNEADTPDNFQSRRPNTSFCFLDIRSPGLGDTAMYLCATGQVNQPQHFGDGTRLSIL.

The chain employs TRBV11-2 and TRBJ2-7, with D perhaps assigned TRBD1 or TRBD2 (5 bases each). V was pared by 4 bases and J by 1 base, with 8 bases between. The CDR3 totals 13 residues. Germline CDR1 and CDR2: SGHAT and FQNNGV. CDR3 coding DNA: TGTGCCAGCAGCTGGGGACCTTCCTACGAGCAGTACTTC. This encodes CASSWGPSYEQYF.

This clone was counted once. The sample has other DNA sequences that encode this CDR3 too. This chain links TRBV2 with TRBJ2-7; 9 nucleotides agree with TRBD1. Unmatched junction bases numbered 1, after V lost 6 bases and J lost 1 base. Germline loops: CDR1 SNHLY, CDR2 FYNNEI. The CDR3 has 13 residues. This chain's CDR3 is CASRDRGSYEQYF. The DNA of the CDR3 is TGTGCCAGCAGGGACAGGGGTTCCTACGAGCAGTACTTC.

The rearrangement joins TRBV27 to TRBJ2-4; 10 positions match TRBD1. CDR1 MNHEY and CDR2 SMNVEV come from the germline V gene (reference sequence). The CDR3 is made up of 16 amino acids. J gave up 3 bases and V 1 base, and 3 bases lay outside the gene matches. The CDR3 bases are TGTGCCAGCAGTTTATATGGGACAGGGGTCAAAAACATTCAGTACTTC. Translation gives CASSLYGTGVKNIQYF.

This chain uses TRBV28 with TRBJ1-2; no clear D gene. V lost 2 bases, J lost 6 bases, and 13 bases lay in between. The germline CDR1 and CDR2 sequences are MDHEN and SYDVKM. The CDR3 spans 14 residues. The CDR3 here is CASSLRTPWDGYTF. CDR3 sequence (DNA): TGTGCCAGCAGTTTAAGAACCCCATGGGATGGCTACACCTTC.

This chain joins TRBV30 and TRBJ2-5; 10 bases are shared with TRBD2. This CDR3 is built from 15 residues. V lost 3 bases to trimming and J lost 11 bases; unmatched junction nucleotides: 15. Germline CDR1 and CDR2: GTSNPN and SVGIG (reference sequence). CDR3 protein: CAWSDSGRLFEEQYF. CDR3 in DNA: TGTGCCTGGAGCGATAGCGGGAGGCTCTTTGAGGAGCAGTACTTC.

V gene TRBV5-8 combines with J gene TRBJ2-5; possible D gene TRBD1, 6 bases. The CDR3 totals 16 residues. Germline V gene lookup returns CDR1 SGHTS and CDR2 YDEGEE. Trimming took off 4 bases at V and 1 base at J, with 17 bases between the two ends. The CDR3 spells CASSLSPGHIQETQYF. For the CDR3, the DNA is TGTGCCAGCAGCCTCTCTCCGGGACACATCCAAGAGACCCAGTACTTC. Using reference TRBV5-8 and TRBJ2-5 for the parts outside the CDR3, the full variable domain is EAGVTQSPTHLIKTRGQQATLRCSPISGHTSVYWYQQALGLGLQFLLWYDEGEERNRGNFPPRFSGRQFPNYSSELNVNALELEDSALYLCASSLSPGHIQETQYFGPGTRLLVL.

This sequence joins TRBV19 and TRBJ1-6; D is undetermined. The V gene lost 8 bases and the J gene lost 11 bases, with 13 bases spanning the gap. CDR1 is LNHDA and CDR2 is SQIVND in the germline V gene (reference sequence). This CDR3 region has 12 residues. This CDR3 is CASSTEVTPLHF. The DNA for the CDR3 is TGTGCCAGTTCCACAGAGGTGACACCCCTCCACTTT. The full variable domain, completed using reference TRBV19 and TRBJ1-6, is DGGITQSPKYLFRKEGQNVTLSCEQNLNHDAMYWYRQDPGQGLRLIYYSQIVNDFQKGDIAEGYSVSREKKESFPLTVTSAQKNPTAFYLCASSTEVTPLHFGNGTRLTVT.

V and J are TRBV6-5 and TRBJ2-7, with 9 bases fitting TRBD2. Unmatched junction bases numbered 6, after V lost 6 bases and J lost 0 bases. Germline-derived CDR1 and CDR2 are MNHEY and SVGAGI. The CDR3 extends over 15 amino acids. Here the CDR3 reads CASSMGSGSSYEQYF. For the CDR3, the DNA is TGTGCCAGCAGCATGGGTAGCGGGAGCTCCTACGAGCAGTACTTC.

The rearrangement uses TRBV5-6 and TRBJ2-7; either TRBD1 or TRBD2 may supply D (5 bases each). The germline V gene encodes CDR1 SGHDT and CDR2 YYEEEE. CDR3 length equals 12 residues. Deletions cut 4 bases from V and 3 bases from J, with 8 bases between. Here the CDR3 reads CASSGGRYEQYF. Here the CDR3 DNA reads TGTGCCAGCAGCGGGGGTCGCTACGAGCAGTACTTC.

This chain connects TRBV5-6 to TRBJ2-7, with D perhaps TRBD1 (6 bases). The CDR3 has 14 residues. Trimming stripped 4 bases from V and 0 bases from J, with 11 bases between. The germline V gene has CDR1 SGHDT and CDR2 YYEEEE. Written as DNA, the CDR3 is TGTGCCAGCAGCCTGTGGGACAACTCCTACGAGCAGTACTTC. Translated: CASSLWDNSYEQYF.

The chain has TRBV27 and TRBJ2-7; the D call may be TRBD1 or TRBD2 (6 bases each). This CDR3 is built from 13 residues. V was trimmed by 8 bases and J by 5 bases, leaving 16 bases between them. The germline V gene encodes CDR1 MNHEY and CDR2 SMNVEV (reference sequence). CDR3 in DNA: TGTGCCAGCGGGGTAGGGGGGCCCCACGAGCAGTACTTC. Amino acids: CASGVGGPHEQYF.

The chain couples TRBV11-2 to TRBJ1-2; no reliable D call. Germline values: CDR1 SGHAT, CDR2 FQNNGV. The CDR3 runs to 15 residues. Trimming removed 3 bases at V and 0 bases at J, with 11 bases between. The CDR3 spells CASSLRGSANYGYTF. The CDR3 nucleotides read TGTGCCAGCAGCTTGCGCGGGTCGGCTAACTATGGCTACACCTTC.

The J gene is TRBJ2-1, the V gene TRBV5-8; D is unclear. V was clipped by 2 bases and J by 12 bases, with 12 bases between them. This CDR3 comprises 12 residues. The germline CDR1 and CDR2 sequences are SGHTS and YDEGEE. The CDR3 protein is CASSFWGLGQFF. The CDR3 DNA is TGTGCCAGCAGCTTCTGGGGTCTAGGGCAGTTCTTC.